This T cell receptor beta chain was found in a study of blood T cells in healthy people across ages. Through a sample-barcoded 5' primer and a J-beta primer mix, a second PCR was run for roughly 7 to 11 cycles. Using its own MiXCR run on the 5' RACE reads, TCRdb lists one record per CDR3 protein. The table has some 1,500,000 distinct CDR3 sequences, 42% seen once. Every donor contributed 7.5 to 10 milliliters of peripheral blood by blood draw. V was clipped by 4 bases and J by 6 bases, with 15 bases between them. The V gene's germline CDR1 is MNHNY and CDR2 SVGAGI (reference sequence). The CDR3 is made up of 15 amino acids.

The V and J genes are TRBV6-6 and TRBJ2-2; D tentatively reads TRBD1 or TRBD2 (6 bases each). This clonotype originated in a woman in her late teens or twenties in good health. Sequencing input: blood. The CDR3 is CASSSQGTSAGELFF. The CDR3 nucleotides read TGTGCCAGCAGTTCGCAGGGGACTTCGGCCGGGGAGCTGTTTTTT.